This section outlines one TCR beta chain sequence together with its context. Its target is unknown. The TCRbeta library incorporated unique molecular identifiers. One entry per CDR3 protein, called by TCRdb with MiXCR from the PCR reads. The table shows some 87,000 distinct CDR3 sequences, with about 14% occurring only once. These data are taken from a study of T-cell reconstitution after alpha-beta-depleted transplantation in children. Overall study results and limits: Surviving recipient T cells and thymic progenitors underlay high day-60 TCRbeta diversity in some patients.

The CDR3 length is 16 residues. The ends lost 11 bases at V and 7 bases at J; junction bases unmatched: 16. Germline V gene data show CDR1 as ENHRY and CDR2 as SYGVKD. The chain has TRBV10-3 and TRBJ2-2; 10 nucleotides line up with TRBD2. The source is a male patient between 2 and 10 years old who had a stem cell transplant for acute lymphoblastic leukemia, so the T cells may come from the graft donor. Sequenced here: PBMCs, mostly from graft donor cells, sampled 180 days after TCRalphabeta/CD19-depleted stem cell transplant. The CDR3 DNA sequence: TGTGCCCGGACCCGCTGGGGACTAGCGTTTGGCGGGGAGCTGTTTTTT. Its protein product is CARTRWGLAFGGELFF.